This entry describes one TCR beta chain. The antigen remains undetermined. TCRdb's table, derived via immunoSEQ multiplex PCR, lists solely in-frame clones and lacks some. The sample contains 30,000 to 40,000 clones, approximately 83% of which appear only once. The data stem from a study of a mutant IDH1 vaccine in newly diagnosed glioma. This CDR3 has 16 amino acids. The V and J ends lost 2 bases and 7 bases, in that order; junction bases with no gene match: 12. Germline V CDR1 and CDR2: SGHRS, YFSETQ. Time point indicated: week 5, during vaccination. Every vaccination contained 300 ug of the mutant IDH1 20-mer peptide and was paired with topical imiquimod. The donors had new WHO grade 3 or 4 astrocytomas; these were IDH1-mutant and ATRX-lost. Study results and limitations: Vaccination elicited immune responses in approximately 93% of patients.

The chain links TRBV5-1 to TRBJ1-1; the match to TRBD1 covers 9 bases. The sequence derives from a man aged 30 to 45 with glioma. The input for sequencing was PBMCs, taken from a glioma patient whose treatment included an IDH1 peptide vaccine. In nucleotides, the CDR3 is TGCGCCAGCAGCTTTGACCCCCCGGGACAGGGTTATGAAGCTTTCTTT. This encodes CASSFDPPGQGYEAFF.